This entry describes one T cell receptor (beta chain). Its specificity is not known. The data derive from a study of graft-versus-host responses after intestinal transplantation. On the study more broadly: As for transplant type, recipients had multivisceral, liver-intestinal, or isolated intestinal grafts.

Findings and caveats of the study: Peak GvH clone levels in circulation were associated with early post-transplant HvG declines.

Using immunoSEQ multiplex PCR, the repertoire was profiled, and TCRdb retains in-frame clones only, with some absent. The sample yields roughly 90,000 clones, around nine tenths seen once. Germline loops: CDR1 MDHEN, CDR2 SYDVKM. V was clipped by 4 bases and J by 4 bases; unmatched bases: 7. The CDR3 runs to 15 residues. This TCR derives from a human donor who received an intestinal transplant. Sequences were derived from unstimulated CD8+ T cells sorted from spleen or lymph node cells, sampled before intestinal transplant. V usage is TRBV28 and J usage is TRBJ2-7; 10 bases are a match to TRBD1. CDR3 DNA sequence: TGTGCCAGCAGTTCACCGGGACAGGGGTTTTACGAGCAGTACTTC. Translating it yields CASSSPGQGFYEQYF. Drawing the rest from reference TRBV28 and TRBJ2-7, the complete variable domain is DVKVTQSSRYLVKRTGEKVFLECVQDMDHENMFWYRQDPGLGLRLIYFSYDVKMKEKGDIPEGYSVSREKKERFSLILESASTNQTSMYLCASSSPGQGFYEQYFGPGTRLTVT.